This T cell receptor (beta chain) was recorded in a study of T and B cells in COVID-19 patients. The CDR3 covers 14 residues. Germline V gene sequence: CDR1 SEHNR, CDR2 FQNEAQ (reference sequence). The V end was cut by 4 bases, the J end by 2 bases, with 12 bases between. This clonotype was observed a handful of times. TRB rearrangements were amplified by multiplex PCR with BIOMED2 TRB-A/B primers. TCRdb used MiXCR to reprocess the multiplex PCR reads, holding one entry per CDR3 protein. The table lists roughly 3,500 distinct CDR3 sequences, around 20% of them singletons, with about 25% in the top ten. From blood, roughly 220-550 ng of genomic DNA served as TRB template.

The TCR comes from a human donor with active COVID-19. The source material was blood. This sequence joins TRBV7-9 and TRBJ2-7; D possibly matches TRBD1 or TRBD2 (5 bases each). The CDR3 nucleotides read TGTGCCAGCAGCTCTAGCCGAGGGGCCTACGAGCAGTACTTC. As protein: CASSSSRGAYEQYF.